One and the same sample provided the 14 T cell receptor beta chains below, sequenced in a study of blood T cells in healthy people across ages. Sample-barcoded 5' priming and a J-beta primer mix drove a second PCR of about 7 to 11 cycles. TCRdb redid the calling of the 5' RACE reads with MiXCR, one entry per CDR3 protein. The sample records about 1,500,000 distinct CDR3 sequences, 28% being singletons. The specimen sequenced was blood. These receptors were taken from a woman in her twenties or thirties in good health.

This clonotype came up a few times. The V and J genes are TRBV2 and TRBJ1-2; 7 bases agree with TRBD1. CDR1 SNHLY and CDR2 FYNNEI come from the germline V gene. CDR3 length equals 14 residues. V lost 7 bases to trimming and J lost 3 bases; unmatched junction nucleotides: 8. CDR3 bases: TGTGCCAGCAACACGAGGGGGCAGGACTATGGCTACACCTTC. Translating gives CASNTRGQDYGYTF.

The genes are TRBV7-9 and TRBJ2-2; a possible D gene is TRBD2 (5 bases). The CDR3 contains 14 residues. The V end lost 8 bases, the J end lost 3 bases, and 13 bases lay between the germline ends. Germline CDR1 SEHNR, CDR2 FQNEAQ (reference sequence). The CDR3, as DNA: TGTGCCAGCGGAGGACCTAGGGACACCGGGGAGCTGTTTTTT. As protein: CASGGPRDTGELFF.

This clonotype was recorded at least ten times. The chain uses TRBV3-1 and TRBJ2-1; D is ambiguous. In germline, CDR1 is LGHDT, CDR2 YNNKEL (reference sequence). CDR3 size: 13 residues. The V gene lost 4 bases and the J gene lost 13 bases, with 17 bases spanning the gap. In DNA form, the CDR3 reads TGTGCCAGCAGCCCGGCTACGGTGGGAAGACAGTTCTTC. It translates to CASSPATVGRQFF.

This chain connects TRBV28 to TRBJ1-6; possible D gene TRBD1, 5 bases. Trimming shortened V by 6 bases and J by 4 bases, and 10 bases separated the two germline ends. Germline CDR1 MDHEN, CDR2 SYDVKM. The CDR3 contains 14 residues. The CDR3 sequence is CASSHRRYNSPLHF. In nucleotides, the CDR3 is TGTGCCAGCAGCCACAGGCGTTATAATTCACCCCTCCACTTT.

There are many counts of this clonotype. DNA of the CDR3: TGCAGCGTCCGCGGACAGGGGATAGATGAGCAGTTCTTC. Its translation is CSVRGQGIDEQFF. The rearrangement links TRBV29-1 to TRBJ2-1; 9 bases are shared with TRBD1. CDR3 length: 13 residues. Germline V gene data show CDR1 as SQVTM and CDR2 as ANQGSEA. The ends lost 6 bases at V and 8 bases at J; junction bases unmatched: 8.

This clonotype occurred many times. The chain links TRBV29-1 to TRBJ2-7; no reliable D call. Trimming stripped 1 base from V and 7 bases from J, with 8 bases between. CDR1 and CDR2 (germline): SQVTM, ANQGSEA. The length of the CDR3 is 11 residues. For the CDR3, the DNA is TGCAGCGTTGAAGGCAGGCCGGAGCAGTACTTC. Translating gives CSVEGRPEQYF.

The chain is built from TRBV20-1 and TRBJ2-3; 9 bases align to TRBD2. The CDR3 totals 13 residues. The germline gives CDR1 DFQATT, CDR2 SNEGSKA (reference sequence). Trimming took 6 bases from V and 4 from J; bases not matched to a gene: 5. The CDR3 region has the DNA TGCAGTGCCCGTATAGCGGGGGCAGATACGCAGTATTTT. Translation: CSARIAGADTQYF.

This clonotype was detected a few times. The V and J genes are TRBV7-2 and TRBJ2-3; D ambiguous. The V end lost 5 bases, the J end lost 2 bases, and 11 bases lay between the germline ends. This CDR3 is 14 amino acids long. Looked up from germline, CDR1 is SGHTA and CDR2 is FQGNSA. CDR3 region: CASSQDSPTDTQYF. DNA for the CDR3: TGTGCCAGCAGCCAAGACTCCCCCACAGATACGCAGTATTTT.

This clonotype came up a few times. The chain employs TRBV28 and TRBJ2-1; 9 bases map to TRBD2. In germline, CDR1 is MDHEN, CDR2 SYDVKM. The CDR3 consists of 16 residues. V was clipped by 7 bases and J by 3 bases; unmatched bases: 10. In nucleotides, the CDR3 is TGTGCCAGCAAGTTTCCAGCGGGGGGTAACTACAATGAGCAGTTCTTC. Its translation: CASKFPAGGNYNEQFF.

The chain recombines TRBV20-1 with TRBJ2-5, with TRBD2 matching over 8 bases. V shed 4 bases, J shed 7 bases, and the junction held 11 bases outside the gene matches. This CDR3 region has 14 residues. Germline V lookup: CDR1 DFQATT, CDR2 SNEGSKA (reference sequence). The CDR3 DNA sequence: TGCAGTGCTATTGACCGGGAGGGCCGGGGGACCCAGTACTTC. It yields the protein CSAIDREGRGTQYF.

The chain links TRBV7-2 to TRBJ2-3; no clear D. The germline V gene has CDR1 SGHTA and CDR2 FQGNSA. Between the trimmed V and J ends, which lost 2 bases and 1 base, there was a span of 19 bases. The length of the CDR3 is 18 residues. The CDR3 nucleotides are TGTGCCAGCAGCTTAAACAGTCCCGCTCCCCATCGCACAGATACGCAGTATTTT. Its translation is CASSLNSPAPHRTDTQYF.

The rearrangement joins TRBV6-5 to TRBJ2-2, with D perhaps matching TRBD1 (5 bases). CDR3 length: 16 amino acids. Trimming shortened V by 7 bases and J by 2 bases, and 17 bases separated the two germline ends. In germline, CDR1 is MNHEY, CDR2 SVGAGI. The CDR3 loop reads CASTKTRTHNTGELFF. In DNA, the CDR3 is TGTGCCAGCACGAAGACCAGGACACATAACACCGGGGAGCTGTTTTTT.

This chain joins TRBV6-1 and TRBJ2-3; 9 bases fit TRBD2. Germline CDR1 and CDR2: MNHNS and SASEGT. With V trimmed by 6 bases and J by 2 bases, 9 bases remained unmatched. The CDR3 is 16 residues long. The CDR3 spells CASRRERGAYTDTQYF. As DNA, the CDR3 is TGTGCCAGCAGGAGGGAGCGGGGGGCCTACACAGATACGCAGTATTTT.

In this sample, this clonotype turned up a few times. The chain carries TRBV7-2 and TRBJ2-7; no clear D. The germline V gene has CDR1 SGHTA and CDR2 FQGNSA. V was trimmed by 5 bases and J by 0 bases, leaving 11 bases between them. The CDR3 runs to 14 residues. The CDR3 here is CASSRVPSSYEQYF. CDR3 in DNA: TGTGCCAGCAGCAGGGTCCCAAGCTCCTACGAGCAGTACTTC.